A selection of T cell receptor beta chains follows, all from one sample in a study of blood T cell repertoires in COVID-19. TCRdb's copy holds only in-frame clones and misses some; the assay was immunoSEQ multiplex PCR. The sample lists 150,000 to 200,000 clones, approximately 86% occurring once. The sequencing input was peripheral blood. The source is a woman aged 80 or over in a cohort sampled during active or convalescent COVID-19. Both conserved end residues are part of each CDR3. Each record gives: J gene, V gene, CDR3 length, CDR3 protein.

>TRBJ2-3|TRBV7-9|16
CASSRRGRGVTDTQYF
>TRBJ2-2|TRBV5-1|17
CASSSISGGPQAGELFF
>TRBJ2-1|TRBV18|19
CASSLITMVERESSDEQFF
>TRBJ1-6|TRBV19|15
CASSIGQGSHSPLHF
>TRBJ1-4|TRBV5-6|14
CASSMTGGDEKLFF
>TRBJ2-5|TRBV20-1|10
CSARGGAQYF
>TRBJ1-1|TRBV18|13
CASSGQKYTEAFF
>TRBJ2-7|TRBV5-5|18
CASSFRLAGVLSSYEQYF
>TRBJ2-1|TRBV5-1|16
CASSLGELAGVDEQFF
>TRBJ2-1|TRBV10-3|15
CAISELAGGVNEQFF
>TRBJ1-2|TRBV4-2|16
CASSQVLIGGSDGYTF
>TRBJ1-1|TRBV30|13
CASGQGARNEAFF
>TRBJ1-3|TRBV28|15
CASNIGGGEGNTIYF
>TRBJ1-3|TRBV19|14
CASRPGSTSGTIYF
>TRBJ2-1|TRBV9|14
CASSADGTINEQFF
>TRBJ1-2|TRBV3-1/TRBV3-2|15
CASSPGQGSWYGYTF
>TRBJ2-1|TRBV15|14
CATSRGFSSNEQFF
>TRBJ1-2|TRBV29-1|12
CSVDHRKEGYTF
>TRBJ2-3|TRBV10-1|12
CASSLDRGPQYF
>TRBJ2-3|TRBV27|14
CSTTTDRSTDTQYF
>TRBJ1-5|TRBV12-3/TRBV12-4|13
CASSLGRSQPQHF
>TRBJ2-1|TRBV5-1|16
CASSFDEREGEYEQFF
>TRBJ2-2|TRBV5-1|16
CASSLGVRVNTGELFF
>TRBJ2-5|TRBV11-3|11
CASSQQETQYF
>TRBJ1-2|TRBV4-1|14
CASSQSGALIGYTF
>TRBJ2-2|TRBV7-2|13
CASSSGVTGELFF
>TRBJ1-5|TRBV30|13
CAWRGLNNQPQHF
>TRBJ1-5|TRBV6-2/TRBV6-3|14
CASSWTGGNQPQHF
>TRBJ1-1|TRBV12-5|13
CASGTTPGTEAFF
>TRBJ1-2|TRBV19|16
CASSRDRAASNYGYTF
>TRBJ2-7|TRBV10-3|13
CAISESQGNEQYF
>TRBJ1-2|TRBV2|12
CASSLDRVGYTF
>TRBJ1-2|TRBV19|15
CASSKTEVLNYGYTF
>TRBJ2-1|TRBV7-9|17
CASSSPGTSLVYNEQFF
>TRBJ1-2|TRBV7-8|15
CASSPSLIQGHGYTF
>TRBJ1-3|TRBV13|14
CASSSQDRGNTIYF
>TRBJ2-7|TRBV18|15
CASSYGTISSYEQYF
>TRBJ2-2|TRBV5-1|15
CASSLDGQNTGELFF
>TRBJ1-4|TRBV7-7|15
CASSLSLDRDEKLFF
>TRBJ1-2|TRBV5-1|15
CASSLARTGKYGYTF
>TRBJ2-5|TRBV4-1|15
CASSQAGVGQETQYF
>TRBJ2-1|TRBV14|16
CASSPGDSDFYNEQFF
>TRBJ1-4|TRBV21-1|18
CASSKEGDRDATNEKLFF
>TRBJ1-3|TRBV4-1|15
CASSLRQGTGNTIYF
>TRBJ1-6|TRBV2|15
CATRPGDRENSPLHF
>TRBJ2-1|TRBV5-4|15
CASSLRLAGSNEQFF
>TRBJ1-5|TRBV30|13
CAWSVNRGQPQHF
>TRBJ2-7|TRBV5-1|14
CASSLGSRSHEQYF